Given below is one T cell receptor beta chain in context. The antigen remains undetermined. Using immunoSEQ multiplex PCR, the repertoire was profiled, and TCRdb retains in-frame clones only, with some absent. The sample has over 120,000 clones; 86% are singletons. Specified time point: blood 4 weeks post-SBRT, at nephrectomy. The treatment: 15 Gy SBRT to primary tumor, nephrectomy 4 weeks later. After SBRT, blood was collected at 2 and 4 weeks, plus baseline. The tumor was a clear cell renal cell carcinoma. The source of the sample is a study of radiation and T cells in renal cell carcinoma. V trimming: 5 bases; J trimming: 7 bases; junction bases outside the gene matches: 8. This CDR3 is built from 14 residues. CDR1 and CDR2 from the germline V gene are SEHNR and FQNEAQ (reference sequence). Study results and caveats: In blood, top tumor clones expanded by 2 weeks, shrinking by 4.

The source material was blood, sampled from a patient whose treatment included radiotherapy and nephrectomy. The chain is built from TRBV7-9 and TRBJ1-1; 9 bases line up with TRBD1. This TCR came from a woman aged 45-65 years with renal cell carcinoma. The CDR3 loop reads CASSPWGTGHEAFF. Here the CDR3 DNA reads TGTGCCAGCAGCCCCTGGGGGACAGGGCATGAAGCTTTCTTT.